This T cell receptor beta chain was captured in a study of molecular identifiers for immune sequencing clone quantification. About the study: In the replicates, RNA derived from around 20,000 or 99,000 naive CD8 cells was divided into five parts, and four were sequenced.

Broader study findings: Jurkat TCR RNA spiked in from one cell could reportedly be detected among 1 million or so naive cells.

The CDR3 contains 15 residues. V lost 3 bases, J lost 4 bases, and 15 bases lay in between. CD8+CD4-CCR7+CD45RA+ cells were sorted as naive CD8 T cells. One entry per CDR3 protein, called by TCRdb with MiXCR from the PCR reads. Found here are tens of thousands of distinct CDR3 sequences, 21% of them singletons; the top ten hold about 1%. About this clonotype: What it binds is unknown.

The J gene is TRBJ1-1, the V gene TRBV12-3 or TRBV12-4, with a tentative D call TRBD1 (6 bases). The sequenced sample consisted of naive CD8+ T cells from blood, with Jurkat cell RNA spiked in. Subset specified: FACS-sorted CD8+CD4-CCR7+CD45RA+ naive T cells. The TCR comes from a human donor in good health. Some libraries in this study had Jurkat cell RNA spiked in. CDR3 DNA: TGTGCCAGCAGTTTGACCAGGGGCGCGTTCACTGAAGCTTTCTTT. Translating gives CASSLTRGAFTEAFF.